This T cell receptor (beta chain) was captured by sequencing in a study of cytomegalovirus exposure and HLA in healthy donors. Findings of the study overall: According to the study, 160 or so TCR beta chains were cytomegalovirus-associated. Across all donors, roughly uniform sequencing depth was an assumption of the presence/absence analyses. Later analysis suggested most CMV-associated TCR beta chains were HLA-restricted.

This CDR3 is built from 16 residues. Trimming stripped 3 bases from V and 4 bases from J, with 20 bases between. Germline V CDR1 and CDR2: SGHNT, YYREEE (reference sequence). The PCR was carried out with 60 Vbeta primers and 13 Jbeta primers. Clones were sequenced by immunoSEQ multiplex PCR, and TCRdb holds only the in-frame ones, with some missing. This table holds more than 85,000 clones, about three fifths found once. Concerning this clone: The antigen is undetermined.

The gene calls are TRBV5-4 and TRBJ2-7; D is perhaps TRBD2 (5 bases). Material: PBMCs. This clonotype originated in a human donor in good health. The CDR3 region has the DNA TGTGCCAGCAGCTCGAACCGAAATGATCGGACTTACGAGCAGTACTTC. Protein sequence: CASSSNRNDRTYEQYF. The whole variable domain, filled in from reference TRBV5-4 and TRBJ2-7, reads ETGVTQSPTHLIKTRGQQVTLRCSSQSGHNTVSWYQQALGQGPQFIFQYYREEENGRGNFPPRFSGLQFPNYSSELNVNALELDDSALYLCASSSNRNDRTYEQYFGPGTRLTVT.